Listed below are T cell receptor beta chains from one sample, sequenced in a study of blood T cell repertoires in COVID-19. Profiled with immunoSEQ multiplex PCR; TCRdb holds only in-frame clones, not every one. The data show about 170,000 clones, with around nine tenths seen just once and around 3.3% held by the top ten. Sequencing was performed on peripheral blood. The receptors derive from a man aged 65 to 79 with acute or convalescent COVID-19. Both conserved end residues are part of each CDR3. The D gene is left open where the match is weak. Size is omitted from some rows. Given values are once, few, many or a class for expanded clones.

.	TRBV19	.	TRBJ1-5	CASSIRTEGDQPQHF	TGTGCCAGTAGTATCCGGACGGAAGGGGATCAGCCCCAGCATTTT
few	TRBV5-1	.	TRBJ1-4	CASSSRGGEKLFF	TGCGCCAGCAGCAGCAGGGGTGGGGAAAAACTGTTTTTT
.	TRBV5-6	.	TRBJ1-2	CASSLEFGAYTF	TGTGCCAGCAGCTTGGAGTTCGGTGCCTACACCTTC
few	TRBV5-1	.	TRBJ1-6	CASSLEGESPLHF	TGCGCCAGCAGCTTGGAGGGAGAATCACCCCTCCACTTT
.	TRBV7-6	.	TRBJ2-7	CASSLGGWQPTYEQYF	TGTGCCAGCAGCTTAGGGGGCTGGCAGCCAACCTACGAGCAGTACTTC
few	TRBV5-4	TRBD1	TRBJ2-7	CASSDRDRLAYEQYF	TGTGCCAGCAGCGACCGGGACAGGCTCGCCTACGAGCAGTACTTC
.	TRBV28	.	TRBJ2-1	CASIRLGASYNEQFF	TGTGCCAGCATTAGGTTGGGGGCCTCCTACAATGAGCAGTTCTTC
.	TRBV3-1/TRBV3-2	.	TRBJ1-6	CASSQGTSLHF	TGTGCCAGCAGCCAAGGGACTTCCCTCCACTTT
.	TRBV6-5	.	TRBJ1-1	CASKGPGDTEAFF	TGTGCCAGCAAGGGGCCTGGGGACACTGAAGCTTTCTTT
.	TRBV7-8	.	TRBJ2-3	CASSLEGGVGDTQYF	TGTGCCAGCAGCTTAGAGGGGGGGGTTGGGGATACGCAGTATTTT
.	TRBV10-1	.	TRBJ1-1	CASSESIPRNTEAFF	TGCGCCAGCAGTGAGTCGATCCCCAGGAACACTGAAGCTTTCTTT
.	TRBV9	.	TRBJ1-6	CASSPRQGSSSPLHF	TGTGCCAGCAGCCCCCGGCAGGGCAGCAGTTCACCCCTCCACTTT
.	TRBV12-3/TRBV12-4	.	TRBJ1-2	CASSLSNYGYTF	TGTGCCAGCAGCCTGTCTAACTATGGCTACACCTTC
.	TRBV4-3	.	TRBJ1-5	CASSQDHPGQPQHF	TGCGCCAGCAGCCAAGATCACCCGGGGCAGCCCCAGCATTTT
.	TRBV5-1	TRBD1	TRBJ1-1	CASSRDRGWGGAFF	TGCGCCAGCAGCCGGGACAGGGGTTGGGGAGGAGCTTTCTTT
.	TRBV6-5	.	TRBJ2-7	CASSLVGTIPYEQYF	TGTGCCAGCAGTTTGGTCGGTACTATCCCCTACGAGCAGTACTTC
.	TRBV19	TRBD2	TRBJ2-5	CASSATSGSQFRGLDF	TGTGCCAGTAGTGCGACTAGCGGGAGCCAATTTAGAGGGCTGGACTTC